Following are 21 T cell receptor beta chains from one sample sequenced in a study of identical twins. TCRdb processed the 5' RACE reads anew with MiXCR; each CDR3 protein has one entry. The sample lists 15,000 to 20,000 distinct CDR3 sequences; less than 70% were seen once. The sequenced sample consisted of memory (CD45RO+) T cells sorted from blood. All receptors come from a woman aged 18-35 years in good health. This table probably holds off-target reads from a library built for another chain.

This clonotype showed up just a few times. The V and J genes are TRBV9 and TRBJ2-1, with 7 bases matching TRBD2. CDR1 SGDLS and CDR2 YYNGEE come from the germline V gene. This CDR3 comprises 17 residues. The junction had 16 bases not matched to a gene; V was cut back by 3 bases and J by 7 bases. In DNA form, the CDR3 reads TGTGCCAGCAGCGCACACTCCACGTGGGAGGGCTCGAATGAGCAGTTCTTC. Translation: CASSAHSTWEGSNEQFF. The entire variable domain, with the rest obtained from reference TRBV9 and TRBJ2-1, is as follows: DSGVTQTPKHLITATGQRVTLRCSPRSGDLSVYWYQQSLDQGLQFLIQYYNGEERAKGNILERFSAQQFPDLHSELNLSSLELGDSALYFCASSAHSTWEGSNEQFFGPGTRLTVL.

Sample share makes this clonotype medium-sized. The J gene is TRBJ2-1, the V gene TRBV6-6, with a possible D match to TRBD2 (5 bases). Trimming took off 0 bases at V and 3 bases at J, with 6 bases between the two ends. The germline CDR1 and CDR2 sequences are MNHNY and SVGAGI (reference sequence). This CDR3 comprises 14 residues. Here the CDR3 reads CASSYSRVYNEQFF. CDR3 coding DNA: TGTGCCAGCAGTTACTCGCGGGTCTACAATGAGCAGTTCTTC.

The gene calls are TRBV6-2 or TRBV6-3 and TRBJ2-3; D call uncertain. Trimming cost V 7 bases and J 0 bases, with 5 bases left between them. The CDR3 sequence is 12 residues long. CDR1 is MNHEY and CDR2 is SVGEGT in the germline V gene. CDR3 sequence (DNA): TGTGCCAGCACCTCTAGCACAGATACGCAGTATTTT. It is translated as CASTSSTDTQYF.

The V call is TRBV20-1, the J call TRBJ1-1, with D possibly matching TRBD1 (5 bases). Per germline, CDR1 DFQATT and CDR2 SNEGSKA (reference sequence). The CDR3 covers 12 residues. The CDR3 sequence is CAGGRGWTEAFF. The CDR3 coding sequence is TGCGCAGGAGGGAGGGGCTGGACTGAAGCTTTCTTT.

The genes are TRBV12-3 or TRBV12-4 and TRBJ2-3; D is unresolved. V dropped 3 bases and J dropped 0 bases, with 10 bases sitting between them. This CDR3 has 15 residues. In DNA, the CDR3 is TGTGCCAGCAGTTTCCTAAAGTCTAGCACAGATACGCAGTATTTT. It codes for CASSFLKSSTDTQYF.

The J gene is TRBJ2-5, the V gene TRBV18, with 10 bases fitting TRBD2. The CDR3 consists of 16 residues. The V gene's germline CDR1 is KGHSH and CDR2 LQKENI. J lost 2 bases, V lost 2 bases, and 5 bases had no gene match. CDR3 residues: CASSPMASGRQETQYF. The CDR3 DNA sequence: TGTGCCAGCTCACCAATGGCTAGCGGGAGACAAGAGACCCAGTACTTC. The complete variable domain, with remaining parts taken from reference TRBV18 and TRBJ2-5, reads NAGVMQNPRHLVRRRGQEARLRCSPMKGHSHVYWYRQLPEEGLKFMVYLQKENIIDESGMPKERFSAEFPKEGPSILRIQQVVRGDSAAYFCASSPMASGRQETQYFGPGTRLLVL.

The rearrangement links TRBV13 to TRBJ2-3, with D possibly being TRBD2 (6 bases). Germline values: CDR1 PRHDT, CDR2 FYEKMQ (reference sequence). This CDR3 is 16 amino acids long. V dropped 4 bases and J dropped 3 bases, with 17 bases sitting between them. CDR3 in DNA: TGTGCCAGCAGCTCTCCCGGGGGAAGTATAACAGATACGCAGTATTTT. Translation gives CASSSPGGSITDTQYF. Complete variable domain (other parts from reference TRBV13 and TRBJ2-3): AAGVIQSPRHLIKEKRETATLKCYPIPRHDTVYWYQQGPGQDPQFLISFYEKMQSDKGSIPDRFSAQQFSDYHSELNMSSLELGDSALYFCASSSPGGSITDTQYFGPGTRLTVL.

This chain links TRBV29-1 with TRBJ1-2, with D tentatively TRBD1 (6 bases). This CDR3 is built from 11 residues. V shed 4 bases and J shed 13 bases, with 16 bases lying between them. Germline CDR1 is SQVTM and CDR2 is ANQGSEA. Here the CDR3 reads CSVGAQGTFTF. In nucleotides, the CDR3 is TGCAGCGTTGGAGCCCAGGGGACCTTCACCTTC.

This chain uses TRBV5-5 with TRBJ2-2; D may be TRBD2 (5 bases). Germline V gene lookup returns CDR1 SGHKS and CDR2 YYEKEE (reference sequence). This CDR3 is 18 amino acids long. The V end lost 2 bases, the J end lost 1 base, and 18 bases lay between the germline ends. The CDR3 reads CASSFAPTSKGNTGELFF. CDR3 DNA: TGTGCCAGCAGCTTCGCCCCCACTAGTAAGGGGAACACCGGGGAGCTGTTTTTT.

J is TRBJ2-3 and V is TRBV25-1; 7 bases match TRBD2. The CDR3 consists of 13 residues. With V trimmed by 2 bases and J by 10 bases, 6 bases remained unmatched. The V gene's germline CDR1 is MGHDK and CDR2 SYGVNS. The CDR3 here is CASSEPGLVAQYF. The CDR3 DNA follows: TGTGCCAGCAGTGAACCAGGACTAGTTGCGCAGTATTTT.

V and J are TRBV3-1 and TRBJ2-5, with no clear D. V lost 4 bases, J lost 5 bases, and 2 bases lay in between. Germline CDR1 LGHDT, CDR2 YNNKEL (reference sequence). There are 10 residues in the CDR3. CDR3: CASSRETQYF. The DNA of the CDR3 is TGTGCCAGCAGCCGGGAGACCCAGTACTTC.

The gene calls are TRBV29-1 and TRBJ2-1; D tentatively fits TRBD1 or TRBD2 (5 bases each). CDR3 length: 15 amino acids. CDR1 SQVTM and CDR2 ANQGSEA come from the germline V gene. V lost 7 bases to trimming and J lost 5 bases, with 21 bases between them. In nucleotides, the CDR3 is TGCAGCGCCCCGGCTGATACGAGGGGCAACAATGAGCAGTTCTTC. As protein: CSAPADTRGNNEQFF.

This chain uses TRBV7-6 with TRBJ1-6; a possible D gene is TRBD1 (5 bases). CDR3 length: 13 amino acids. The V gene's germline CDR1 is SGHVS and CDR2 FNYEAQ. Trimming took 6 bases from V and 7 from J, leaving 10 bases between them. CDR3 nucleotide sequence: TGTGCCAGCAGTCCAGACAGAAATTCACCCCTCCACTTT. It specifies CASSPDRNSPLHF. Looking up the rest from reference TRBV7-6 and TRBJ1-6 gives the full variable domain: GAGVSQSPRYKVTKRGQDVALRCDPISGHVSLYWYRQALGQGPEFLTYFNYEAQQDKSGLPNDRFSAERPEGSISTLTIQRTEQRDSAMYRCASSPDRNSPLHFGNGTRLTVT.

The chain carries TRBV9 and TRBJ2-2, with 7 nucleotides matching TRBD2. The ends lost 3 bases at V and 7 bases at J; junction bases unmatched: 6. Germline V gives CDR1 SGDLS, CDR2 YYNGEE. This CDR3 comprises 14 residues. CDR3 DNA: TGTGCCAGCAGCGAAACTAGCGATTACGGGGAGCTGTTTTTT. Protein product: CASSETSDYGELFF.

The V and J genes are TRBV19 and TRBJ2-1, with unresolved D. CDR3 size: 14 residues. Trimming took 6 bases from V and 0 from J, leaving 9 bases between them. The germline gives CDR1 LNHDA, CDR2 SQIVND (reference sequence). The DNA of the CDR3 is TGTGCCAGTAGGCCCGACCCCTCCTACAATGAGCAGTTCTTC. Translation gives CASRPDPSYNEQFF. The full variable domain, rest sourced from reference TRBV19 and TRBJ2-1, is DGGITQSPKYLFRKEGQNVTLSCEQNLNHDAMYWYRQDPGQGLRLIYYSQIVNDFQKGDIAEGYSVSREKKESFPLTVTSAQKNPTAFYLCASRPDPSYNEQFFGPGTRLTVL.

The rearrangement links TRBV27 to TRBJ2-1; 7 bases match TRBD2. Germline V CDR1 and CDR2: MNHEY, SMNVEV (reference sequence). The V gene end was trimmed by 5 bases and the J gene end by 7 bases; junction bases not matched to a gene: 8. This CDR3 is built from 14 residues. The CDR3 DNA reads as TGTGCCAGCAGTAAACCGGGACTATCAAATGAGCAGTTCTTC. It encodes CASSKPGLSNEQFF.

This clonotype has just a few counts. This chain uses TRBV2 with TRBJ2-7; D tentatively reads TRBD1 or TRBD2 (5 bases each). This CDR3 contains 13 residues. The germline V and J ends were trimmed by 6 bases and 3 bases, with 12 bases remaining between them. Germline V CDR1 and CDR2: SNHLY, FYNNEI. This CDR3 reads CASRGPTLYEQYF. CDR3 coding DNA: TGTGCCAGCAGGGGACCGACCCTCTACGAGCAGTACTTC.

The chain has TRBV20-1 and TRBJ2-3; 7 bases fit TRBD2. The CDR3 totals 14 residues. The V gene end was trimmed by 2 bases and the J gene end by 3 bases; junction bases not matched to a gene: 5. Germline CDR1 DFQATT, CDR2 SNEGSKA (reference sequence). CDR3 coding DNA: TGCAGTGCTAGAATAGCGGGTATAACAGATACGCAGTATTTT. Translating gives CSARIAGITDTQYF.

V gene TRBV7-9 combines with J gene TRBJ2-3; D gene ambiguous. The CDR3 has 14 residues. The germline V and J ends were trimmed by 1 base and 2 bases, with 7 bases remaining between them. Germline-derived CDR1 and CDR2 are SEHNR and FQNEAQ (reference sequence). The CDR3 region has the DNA TGTGCCAGCAGCTTAGAAAGGGCCACAGATACGCAGTATTTT. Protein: CASSLERATDTQYF. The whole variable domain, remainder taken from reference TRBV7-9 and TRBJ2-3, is DTGVSQNPRHKITKRGQNVTFRCDPISEHNRLYWYRQTLGQGPEFLTYFQNEAQLEKSRLLSDRFSAERPKGSFSTLEIQRTEQGDSAMYLCASSLERATDTQYFGPGTRLTVL.

The CDR3, as DNA: TGTGCCAGCAGCTTAGCTGGCAGGGTGGCGGAGACCCAGTACTTC. Translating it yields CASSLAGRVAETQYF. The genes are TRBV11-2 and TRBJ2-5, with a weak D call TRBD1 (5 bases). Germline CDR1 SGHAT, CDR2 FQNNGV. The CDR3 totals 15 residues. The ends were cut back, 1 base at V and 5 bases at J, with 14 bases in the middle. The whole variable domain, remainder taken from reference TRBV11-2 and TRBJ2-5, is EAGVAQSPRYKIIEKRQSVAFWCNPISGHATLYWYQQILGQGPKLLIQFQNNGVVDDSQLPKDRFSAERLKGVDSTLKIQPAKLEDSAVYLCASSLAGRVAETQYFGPGTRLLVL.

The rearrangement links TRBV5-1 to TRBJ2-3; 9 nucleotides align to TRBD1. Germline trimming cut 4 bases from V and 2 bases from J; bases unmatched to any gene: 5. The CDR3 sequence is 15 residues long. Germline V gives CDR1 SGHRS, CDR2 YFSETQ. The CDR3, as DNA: TGCGCCAGCAGCAAAGGGGACAGGGTCACAGATACGCAGTATTTT. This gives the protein CASSKGDRVTDTQYF.